Listed here are 11 T cell receptor beta chains from one sample, sequenced in a study of T cell responses to AZD1222 COVID-19 vaccine. Produced via immunoSEQ multiplex PCR; TCRdb's table is partial and in-frame only. The sample has 100,000 to 120,000 clones, more than 75% seen once; the top ten hold approximately 10%. This specimen consisted of peripheral blood, obtained on day 0 of AZD1222 vaccination. These TCRs come from an adult in good health.

This chain connects TRBV28 to TRBJ1-1; D might be TRBD1 (5 bases). Trimming cost V 5 bases and J 5 bases, with 15 bases left between them. CDR1 is MDHEN, CDR2 SYDVKM, per germline. This CDR3 contains 14 residues. CDR3 nucleotide sequence: TGTGCCAGCAGTGGGACCAGGGTCGCTACTGAAGCTTTCTTT. Its translation: CASSGTRVATEAFF.

The chain joins TRBV28 to TRBJ1-2, with unresolved D. Germline V CDR1 and CDR2: MDHEN, SYDVKM. CDR3 size: 9 residues. CDR3 residues: CVSHYGYTF. CDR3 coding DNA: TGTGTTAGTCACTATGGCTACACCTTC.

The chain joins TRBV30 to TRBJ1-6; D might be TRBD1 (6 bases). Trimming removed 4 bases at V and 7 bases at J, with 11 bases between. CDR1 GTSNPN and CDR2 SVGIG come from the germline V gene (reference sequence). The CDR3 spans 13 residues. DNA of the CDR3: TGTGCCTGGACAGGGGCCCAGAATTCACCCCTCCACTTT. Amino acid sequence: CAWTGAQNSPLHF.

The chain combines TRBV6-5 with TRBJ1-2, with 8 nucleotides matching TRBD1. Germline V lookup: CDR1 MNHEY, CDR2 SVGAGI. With V trimmed by 6 bases and J by 6 bases, 9 bases remained unmatched. The CDR3 consists of 14 residues. CDR3 loop: CASSPRTGMDGYTF. CDR3 bases: TGTGCCAGCAGCCCACGGACAGGGATGGATGGCTACACCTTC.

This clone was seen only a few times. The V gene is TRBV7-9, the J gene TRBJ2-1; 8 bases line up with TRBD2. Trimming at V came to 1 base and at J to 7 bases, leaving 9 bases not matched to a gene. This CDR3 is built from 16 residues. CDR1 is SEHNR and CDR2 is FQNEAQ in the germline V gene (reference sequence). The CDR3 loop reads CASSLVRSGSLNEQFF. CDR3 nucleotide sequence: TGTGCCAGCAGCTTAGTTAGGAGCGGGAGCTTGAATGAGCAGTTCTTC.

This sequence joins TRBV5-6 and TRBJ1-5; D not certain. This CDR3 spans 14 amino acids. V was trimmed by 2 bases and J by 2 bases, leaving 8 bases between them. The germline gives CDR1 SGHDT, CDR2 YYEEEE. The CDR3 reads CASSFGQGNQPQHF. As DNA, the CDR3 is TGTGCCAGCAGCTTCGGGCAAGGCAATCAGCCCCAGCATTTT.

Details on this clone: Other DNA sequences of this sample code for an identical CDR3. The chain has TRBV7-2 and TRBJ2-1; no clear D. This CDR3 comprises 13 residues. The V end lost 1 base, the J end lost 7 bases, and 8 bases lay between the germline ends. The germline V gene encodes CDR1 SGHTA and CDR2 FQGNSA. CDR3 residues: CASSLVGRNEQFF. For the CDR3, the DNA is TGTGCCAGCAGCTTAGTAGGCCGGAATGAGCAGTTCTTC. Full variable domain (outside the CDR3, taken from reference TRBV7-2 and TRBJ2-1): GAGVSQSPSNKVTEKGKDVELRCDPISGHTALYWYRQSLGQGLEFLIYFQGNSAPDKSGLPSDRFSAERTGGSVSTLTIQRTQQEDSAVYLCASSLVGRNEQFFGPGTRLTVL.

The CDR3 DNA reads as TGTGCCAGTCGACAGCCCGTCACAGATACGCAGTATTTT. This gives the protein CASRQPVTDTQYF. The rearrangement uses TRBV19 and TRBJ2-3; a weak D match, TRBD1 (5 bases). Germline CDR1 LNHDA, CDR2 SQIVND (reference sequence). The CDR3 covers 13 residues. Between the trimmed V and J ends, which lost 8 bases and 2 bases, there was a span of 11 bases.

The J gene is TRBJ2-1, the V gene TRBV27; D unresolved. In germline, CDR1 is MNHEY, CDR2 SMNVEV (reference sequence). This CDR3 spans 11 amino acids. V was trimmed by 6 bases and J by 4 bases, leaving 4 bases between them. CDR3 bases: TGTGCCAGCAGACTATACAATGAGCAGTTCTTC. Its translation: CASRLYNEQFF.

The gene calls are TRBV5-1 and TRBJ2-7; the D gene is possibly TRBD1 (5 bases). The V end was cut by 2 bases, the J end by 6 bases, with 12 bases between. In germline, CDR1 is SGHRS, CDR2 YFSETQ. CDR3 size: 13 residues. CDR3 amino acids: CASSFDSSIEQYF. The CDR3 coding sequence is TGCGCCAGCAGCTTTGACAGTTCTATCGAGCAGTACTTC.

This clone was counted between two and nine times. This rearrangement joins TRBV5-1 to TRBJ1-4; a possible D gene is TRBD1 (6 bases). CDR3 length: 14 amino acids. The germline V gene has CDR1 SGHRS and CDR2 YFSETQ. V was shortened by 4 bases and J by 7 bases, with 14 bases between the two germline ends. Written as DNA, the CDR3 is TGCGCCAGCAGCAAAGGACAGTTGGGTGAAAAACTGTTTTTT. This encodes CASSKGQLGEKLFF. Variable domain in full (rest from reference TRBV5-1 and TRBJ1-4): KAGVTQTPRYLIKTRGQQVTLSCSPISGHRSVSWYQQTPGQGLQFLFEYFSETQRNKGNFPGRFSGRQFSNSRSEMNVSTLELGDSALYLCASSKGQLGEKLFFGSGTQLSVL.